This TCR beta chain was captured in a study of blood T cell repertoires in COVID-19. Study-wide context: Samples came from the United States, Italy and Spain, spanning acute and convalescent COVID-19. Sources were T cells, B-cell-depleted T cells, or PBMCs; the material itself was cDNA or gDNA.

Enrollment of patients from Seattle took place during active infection, with longitudinal follow-up. Original data processing: Using reference gene primer amplification, nucleated cell counts were estimated. Profiling relied on immunoSEQ multiplex PCR, and the TCRdb table lists in-frame clones only, not all of them. V and J calls plus clone size are reproduced from that table; the DNA served to infer D and trimming. The table records some 68,000 clones, nearly 90% of them present only once. The V end was cut by 1 base, the J end by 4 bases, with 13 bases between. The CDR3 totals 15 residues. Germline CDR1 is MDHEN and CDR2 is SYDVKM.

Sequences were obtained from peripheral blood. The rearrangement links TRBV28 to TRBJ2-5; perhaps TRBD2 as D (6 bases). The TCR originated in a woman between 50 and 59 years old with COVID-19, enrolled during active disease. The CDR3 here is CASSLSIAEIETQYF. The CDR3 coding sequence is TGTGCCAGCAGTTTATCCATAGCGGAAATAGAGACCCAGTACTTC.